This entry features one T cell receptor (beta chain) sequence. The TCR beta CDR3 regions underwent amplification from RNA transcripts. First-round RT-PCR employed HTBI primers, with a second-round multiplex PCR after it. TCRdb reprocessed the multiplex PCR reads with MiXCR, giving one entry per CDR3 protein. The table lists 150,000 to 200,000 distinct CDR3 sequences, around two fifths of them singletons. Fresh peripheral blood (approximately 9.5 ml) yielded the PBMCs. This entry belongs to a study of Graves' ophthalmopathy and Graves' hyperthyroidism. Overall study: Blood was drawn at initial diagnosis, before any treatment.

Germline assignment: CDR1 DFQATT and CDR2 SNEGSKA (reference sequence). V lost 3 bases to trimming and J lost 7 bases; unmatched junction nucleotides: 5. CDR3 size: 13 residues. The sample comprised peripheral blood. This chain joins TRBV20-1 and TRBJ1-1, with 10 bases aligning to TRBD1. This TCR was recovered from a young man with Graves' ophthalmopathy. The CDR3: CSASPGQGDEAFF. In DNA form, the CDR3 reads TGCAGTGCTAGCCCTGGACAGGGGGATGAAGCTTTCTTT.